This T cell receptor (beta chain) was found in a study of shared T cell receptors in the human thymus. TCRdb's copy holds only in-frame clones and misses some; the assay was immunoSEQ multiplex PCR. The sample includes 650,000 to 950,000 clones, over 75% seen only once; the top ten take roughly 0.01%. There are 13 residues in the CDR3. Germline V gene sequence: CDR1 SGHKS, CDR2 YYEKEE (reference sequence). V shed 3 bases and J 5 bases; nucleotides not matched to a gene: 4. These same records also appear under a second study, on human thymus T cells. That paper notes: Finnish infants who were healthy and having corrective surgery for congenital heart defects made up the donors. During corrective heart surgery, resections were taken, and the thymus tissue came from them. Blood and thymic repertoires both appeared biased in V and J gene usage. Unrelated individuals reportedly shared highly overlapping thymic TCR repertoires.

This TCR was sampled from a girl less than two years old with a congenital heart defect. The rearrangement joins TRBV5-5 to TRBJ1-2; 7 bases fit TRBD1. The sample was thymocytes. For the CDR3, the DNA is TGTGCCAGCAGCTCGCGACAGGGTTATGGCTACACCTTC. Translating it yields CASSSRQGYGYTF.